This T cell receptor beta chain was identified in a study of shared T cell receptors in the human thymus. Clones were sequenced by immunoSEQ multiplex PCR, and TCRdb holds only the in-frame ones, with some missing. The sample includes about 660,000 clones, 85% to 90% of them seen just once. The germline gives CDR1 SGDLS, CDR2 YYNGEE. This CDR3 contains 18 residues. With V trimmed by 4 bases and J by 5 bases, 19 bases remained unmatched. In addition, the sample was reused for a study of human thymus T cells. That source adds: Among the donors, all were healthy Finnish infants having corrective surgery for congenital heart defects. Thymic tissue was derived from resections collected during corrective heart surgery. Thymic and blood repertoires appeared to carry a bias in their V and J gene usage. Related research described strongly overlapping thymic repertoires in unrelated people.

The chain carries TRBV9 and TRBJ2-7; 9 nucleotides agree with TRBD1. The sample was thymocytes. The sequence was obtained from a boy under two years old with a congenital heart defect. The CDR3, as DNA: TGTGCCAGCAGCCCACGACAGGGGGTAAGCTATTTGACTAACGAGCAGTACTTC. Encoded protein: CASSPRQGVSYLTNEQYF.